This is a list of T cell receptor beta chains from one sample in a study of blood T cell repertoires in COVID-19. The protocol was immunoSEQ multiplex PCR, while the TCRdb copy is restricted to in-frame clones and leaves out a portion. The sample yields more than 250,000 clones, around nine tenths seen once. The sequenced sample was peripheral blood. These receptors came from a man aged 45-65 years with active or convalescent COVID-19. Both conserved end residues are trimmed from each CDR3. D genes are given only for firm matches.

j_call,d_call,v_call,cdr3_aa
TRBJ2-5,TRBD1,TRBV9,ASSPTGVQETQY
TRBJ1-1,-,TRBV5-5,ASSALRGSTEAF
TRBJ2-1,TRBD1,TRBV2,ASSVQGASNEQF
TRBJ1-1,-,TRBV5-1,ASSLPGAMNTEAF
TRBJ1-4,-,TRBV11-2,ASSSTVLNEKLF
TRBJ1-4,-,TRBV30,AWSVITGENEKLF
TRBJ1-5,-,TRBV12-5,ASSQQEGQPQH
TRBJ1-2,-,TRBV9,ASSVGGGGRYGYT
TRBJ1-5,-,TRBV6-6,ASRQNQPQH
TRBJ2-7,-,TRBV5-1,ASSLATGSYEQY
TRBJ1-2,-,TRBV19,ASSSPDISNYGYT
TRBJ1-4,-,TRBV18,ATATRDDEKLF
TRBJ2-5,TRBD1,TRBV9,ASSVRQGSLETQY
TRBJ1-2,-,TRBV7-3,ASSLRPRDGYT
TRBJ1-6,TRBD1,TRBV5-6,ASSVDRVGRSPLH
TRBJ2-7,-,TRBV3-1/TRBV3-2,ASSQTSGTPSYEQY
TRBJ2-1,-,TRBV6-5,ASSLNEQF
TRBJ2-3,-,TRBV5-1,ASSSTGNTDTQY
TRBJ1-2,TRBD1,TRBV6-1,ASSGGQAMSLRGYT
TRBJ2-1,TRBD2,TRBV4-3,ASSSWSGGRGEQF
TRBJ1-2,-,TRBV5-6,ASSLDRLGYT
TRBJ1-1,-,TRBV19,ASSIGQGGTEAF
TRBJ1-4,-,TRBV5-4,ASSLLGGKLF
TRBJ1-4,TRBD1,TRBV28,ASSLLTGGLNEKLF
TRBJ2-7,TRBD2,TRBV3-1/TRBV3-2,ASSQGLAGAYEQY
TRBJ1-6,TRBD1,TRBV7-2,ASRYDRRTGTSPLH
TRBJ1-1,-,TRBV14,ASSPQAGTEAF
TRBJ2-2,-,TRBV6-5,ASSSRTVRGTGELF
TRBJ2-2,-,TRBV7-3,ASSLTGAGELF
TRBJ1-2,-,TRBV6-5,ASRVEGYT
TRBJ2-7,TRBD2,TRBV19,ASSADRGLVNSEQY
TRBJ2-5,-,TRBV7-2,ASSLRARTEWVETQY
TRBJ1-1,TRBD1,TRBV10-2,ASSETGVDTEAF
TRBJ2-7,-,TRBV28,ASSLYEGRLSGNEQY
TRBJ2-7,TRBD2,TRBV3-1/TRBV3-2,ASSQLRGGGGAQ
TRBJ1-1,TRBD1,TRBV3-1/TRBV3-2,ASSQEGGTGAAPLITEAF
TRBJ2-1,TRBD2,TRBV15,ATSRVGLAGGPMNEQF
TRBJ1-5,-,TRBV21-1,ASSSQPQGASNQPQH
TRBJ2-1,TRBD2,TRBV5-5,ASSSGTSYGEQF
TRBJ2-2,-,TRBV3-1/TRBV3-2,ASSQLEVTGELF
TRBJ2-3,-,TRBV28,ASSPPPRADTQY
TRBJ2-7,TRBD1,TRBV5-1,ASSWDRLYEQY
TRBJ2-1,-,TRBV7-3,ASSLRPARSVDEQF
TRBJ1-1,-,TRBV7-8,ASSPTGYTEAF
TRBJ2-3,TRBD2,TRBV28,ASSLTSGRATDTQY
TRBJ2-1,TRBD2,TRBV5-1,ASSLGLAGGVNEQF
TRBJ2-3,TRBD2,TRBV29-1,SAPGRLAGATDTQY
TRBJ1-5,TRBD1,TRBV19,ASRERTGRGNQPQH
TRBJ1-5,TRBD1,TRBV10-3,AISAGGQPQH
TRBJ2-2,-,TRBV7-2,ASSSGRSAGELF